This TCR beta chain appears in the sequencing data of a study of T cell repertoires in cytomegalovirus infection. Study details: HLA-B-restricted CMV epitopes that are well studied, plus recently identified HLA-C-restricted ones, were used by the study. Public TCR beta signatures provided an indication of both CMV infection and a matching HLA type.

In the case of this clonotype: Antigen unknown.

With V trimmed by 1 base and J by 0 bases, 14 bases remained unmatched. Germline CDR1 reads MNHNS; CDR2 reads SASEGT. The CDR3 runs 19 residues. General observations from the study: Cumulative frequency (of public TCR beta family members) identified carriers of CMV plus the relevant HLA.

TCRdb fed the reads into MiXCR, producing one record per CDR3 protein. The table has under 95,000 distinct CDR3 sequences, about 45% seen once. J is TRBJ2-7 and V is TRBV6-1; 8 nucleotides match TRBD2. Sample: CD8+ T cells from cultured PBMCs, taken from culture after CMV antigen stimulation. This TCR was sampled from a human donor in good health (CMV status not recorded). Some clones in this sample may be carry-over from other donors' samples. The CDR3 sequence: CASSEGTSYFASSSYEQYF. The CDR3 DNA sequence: TGTGCCAGCAGTGAAGGGACTAGCTACTTCGCATCGAGCTCCTACGAGCAGTACTTC.